Below, 30 T cell receptor beta chains from the same sample are listed, as sequenced in a study of OX40 agonist ivuxolimab in advanced cancers. Data came from immunoSEQ multiplex PCR; TCRdb stores just in-frame clones and leaves some out. Counted here are roughly 70,000 clones, 86% occurring once; the ten biggest clones make up approximately 6.9%. The sample in question was CD4+ or CD8+ T cells sorted from blood, obtained in a trial of the OX40 agonist ivuxolimab. The receptors here all came from an adult with an advanced solid tumor such as melanoma, head and neck, liver or kidney cancer.

This chain connects TRBV6-1 to TRBJ1-4; no reliable D call. The CDR3 covers 12 residues. Germline CDR1 is MNHNS and CDR2 is SASEGT. The ends were cut back, 3 bases at V and 11 bases at J, with 10 bases in the middle. CDR3 in DNA: TGTGCCAGCAGTGAGACGGGAGACAAACTGTTTTTT. Amino acids: CASSETGDKLFF.

J is TRBJ1-4 and V is TRBV29-1; D not certain. Between the trimmed V and J ends, which lost 4 bases and 8 bases, there was a span of 8 bases. This CDR3 is 11 amino acids long. Per the germline V gene, CDR1 is SQVTM and CDR2 is ANQGSEA. Written as DNA, the CDR3 is TGCAGCGTTGGAGGCGAGGAAAAACTGTTTTTT. Encoded protein: CSVGGEEKLFF.

The chain uses TRBV18 and TRBJ1-1, with D tentatively TRBD1 (6 bases). The CDR3 loop spans 13 amino acids. Germline-derived CDR1 and CDR2 are KGHSH and LQKENI. V was cut by 6 bases and J by 3 bases, with 11 bases left in between. The CDR3 loop reads CASSLGGDTEAFF. As DNA, the CDR3 is TGTGCCAGCTCCCTAGGGGGTGACACTGAAGCTTTCTTT.

This clone showed up just once. The chain is built from TRBV7-2 and TRBJ1-4; TRBD1 agrees at 7 bases. The V and J ends lost 4 bases and 5 bases, in that order; junction bases with no gene match: 10. In germline, CDR1 is SGHTA, CDR2 FQGNSA. The CDR3 spans 16 residues. CDR3 protein: CASSSLTGTVNEKLFF. CDR3 coding DNA: TGTGCCAGCAGCTCCTTAACCGGGACAGTCAATGAAAAACTGTTTTTT.

This clone was seen only once. V usage is TRBV6-5 and J usage is TRBJ1-2; D is ambiguous. The CDR3 loop spans 15 amino acids. CDR1 is MNHEY and CDR2 is SVGAGI in the germline V gene. Trimming shortened V by 0 bases and J by 2 bases, and 10 bases separated the two germline ends. The CDR3 spells CASSYSFLGNYGYTF. In DNA, the CDR3 is TGTGCCAGCAGTTACTCATTCTTGGGGAACTATGGCTACACCTTC.

The chain links TRBV9 to TRBJ1-5; no clear D. This CDR3 spans 14 amino acids. Germline CDR1 is SGDLS and CDR2 is YYNGEE. V lost 4 bases to trimming and J lost 4 bases, with 12 bases between them. The CDR3 reads CASSPGRDNQPQHF. The CDR3 DNA is TGTGCCAGCAGCCCCGGGCGTGATAATCAGCCCCAGCATTTT.

This chain uses TRBV6-4 with TRBJ2-7; D could derive from TRBD1 or TRBD2 (5 bases each). Per the germline V gene, CDR1 is MRHNA and CDR2 is SNTAGT. Deletions cut 6 bases from V and 3 bases from J, with 15 bases between. This CDR3 region has 14 residues. CDR3 bases: TGTGCCAGCAGAGGCGAGGGACGGCACTACGAGCAGTACTTC. Protein sequence: CASRGEGRHYEQYF.

This chain connects TRBV18 to TRBJ2-2; 8 bases map to TRBD1. The germline V gene encodes CDR1 KGHSH and CDR2 LQKENI. There are 16 residues in the CDR3. The ends lost 0 bases at V and 6 bases at J; junction bases unmatched: 6. CDR3 protein: CASSPPRTGRSGELFF. The DNA of the CDR3 is TGTGCCAGCTCACCACCTCGGACAGGGCGGTCCGGGGAGCTGTTTTTT.

This chain connects TRBV4-3 to TRBJ2-2; 7 nucleotides align to TRBD1. CDR3 length: 15 amino acids. CDR1 is LGHNA and CDR2 is YSLEER in the germline V gene. J lost 10 bases, V lost 2 bases, and 10 bases had no gene match. The CDR3 region is CASSQHVDRQEELFF. CDR3 in DNA: TGCGCCAGCAGCCAACATGTGGACAGGCAAGAGGAGCTGTTTTTT.

The chain links TRBV20-1 to TRBJ2-7; D is undetermined. Trimming stripped 2 bases from V and 6 bases from J, with 8 bases between. In germline, CDR1 is DFQATT, CDR2 SNEGSKA (reference sequence). There are 11 residues in the CDR3. The CDR3 region has the DNA TGCAGTGCTAGACTCGCGGCCGAGCAGTACTTC. Encoded protein: CSARLAAEQYF.

The gene calls are TRBV2 and TRBJ2-7; D possibly corresponds to TRBD1 (5 bases). The germline V gene has CDR1 SNHLY and CDR2 FYNNEI. Trimming pared 6 bases from V and 5 bases from J, leaving 11 bases between. This CDR3 has 12 residues. CDR3 in amino acids: CASRGRRDEQYF. CDR3 DNA: TGTGCCAGCAGAGGGCGCAGGGACGAGCAGTACTTC.

The chain joins TRBV13 to TRBJ1-4, with D maybe TRBD1 (6 bases). V was shortened by 5 bases and J by 0 bases, with 7 bases between the two germline ends. The CDR3 sequence is 14 residues long. The germline V gene has CDR1 PRHDT and CDR2 FYEKMQ (reference sequence). The CDR3 sequence: CASSEGATNEKLFF. Here the CDR3 DNA reads TGTGCCAGCAGCGAGGGGGCAACTAATGAAAAACTGTTTTTT.

The rearrangement links TRBV6-1 to TRBJ2-7; TRBD2 is a possible D gene (7 bases). Germline CDR1 and CDR2: MNHNS and SASEGT. The germline V and J ends were trimmed by 4 bases and 2 bases, with 18 bases remaining between them. This CDR3 is 16 amino acids long. The CDR3 nucleotides are TGTGCCAGCAGTGCGGGGGGCCTACCTTCTACCTACGAGCAGTACTTC. This translates into CASSAGGLPSTYEQYF.

This rearrangement joins TRBV18 to TRBJ1-6; no definite D call. The CDR3 has 12 residues. Germline V gene lookup returns CDR1 KGHSH and CDR2 LQKENI. Trimming stripped 5 bases from V and 7 bases from J, with 6 bases between. The CDR3 sequence: CASSEGNSPLHF. The CDR3 DNA is TGTGCCAGCTCAGAAGGAAATTCACCCCTCCACTTT.

The chain combines TRBV18 with TRBJ2-3; D possibly corresponds to TRBD2 (6 bases). Germline V gene lookup returns CDR1 KGHSH and CDR2 LQKENI. This CDR3 is built from 15 residues. V was shortened by 6 bases and J by 3 bases, with 16 bases between the two germline ends. The CDR3 DNA reads TGTGCCAGCTCGTACCCTACCGGGGGTACAGATACGCAGTATTTT. The encoded protein is CASSYPTGGTDTQYF.

V and J are TRBV6-5 and TRBJ1-2, with D uncertain. The CDR3 has 14 amino acids. Germline values: CDR1 MNHEY, CDR2 SVGAGI. Between the trimmed V and J ends, which lost 2 bases and 0 bases, there was a span of 7 bases. The CDR3 is CASSYLASNYGYTF. As DNA, the CDR3 is TGTGCCAGCAGTTACCTCGCGTCTAACTATGGCTACACCTTC.

The rearrangement uses TRBV5-1 and TRBJ2-2; D possibly corresponds to TRBD1 (5 bases). From germline, CDR1 is SGHRS and CDR2 YFSETQ. V lost 0 bases to trimming and J lost 7 bases, with 13 bases between them. The CDR3 totals 15 residues. CDR3 residues: CASSLARADYGELFF. CDR3 nucleotide sequence: TGCGCCAGCAGCTTGGCCAGGGCAGATTACGGGGAGCTGTTTTTT.

The rearrangement joins TRBV12-1 to TRBJ2-7; the D call TRBD2 from the table was never checked on the DNA. TRBV12-1 is a listed pseudogene. This CDR3 contains 16 residues. The CDR3 reads CAAARDSGRTTYEQYF. The DNA of the CDR3 is TGTGCCGCAGCTCGGGATAGCGGGAGGACTACCTACGAGCAGTACTTC.

This clone appeared a single time. The J gene is TRBJ2-3, the V gene TRBV6-1; 8 bases align to TRBD2. The V and J ends lost 10 bases and 1 base, in that order; junction bases with no gene match: 7. Germline V lookup: CDR1 MNHNS, CDR2 SASEGT. The CDR3 is 14 residues long. CDR3 loop: CAIDGRAGTDTQYF. The CDR3, as DNA: TGTGCCATCGACGGGAGGGCCGGCACAGATACGCAGTATTTT.

This clone came up once. The V and J genes are TRBV2 and TRBJ2-3, with 10 bases that match TRBD1. This CDR3 has 16 amino acids. Germline trimming cut 4 bases from V and 5 bases from J; bases unmatched to any gene: 9. CDR1 is SNHLY and CDR2 is FYNNEI in the germline V gene. The CDR3 nucleotides read TGTGCCAGCAGTGTAGGGGACAGGGGAAAGGGAGATACGCAGTATTTT. Its translation is CASSVGDRGKGDTQYF.

The genes are TRBV5-4 and TRBJ2-1; 9 positions match TRBD2. Germline V gene sequence: CDR1 SGHNT, CDR2 YYREEE (reference sequence). CDR3 length: 15 residues. Trimming at V came to 1 base and at J to 8 bases, leaving 7 bases not matched to a gene. The CDR3 DNA is TGTGCCAGCAGCTTGAGTCTAGCGGGAAGGCATGAGCAGTTCTTC. Amino acid sequence: CASSLSLAGRHEQFF.

Notes on this clone: At one end the junction does not follow the germline gene, possibly because of a read error. The V call is TRBV6-5, the J call TRBJ2-5; the match to TRBD1 covers 10 bases. The better agreement between TRBJ2-7 and the DNA end casts doubt on the J call. The CDR3 has 15 residues. The germline V gene has CDR1 MNHEY and CDR2 SVGAGI. CDR3 sequence reads: CASRYSGTGAYEQYF. The CDR3, as DNA: TGTGCCAGCAGATACTCCGGGACAGGGGCATACGAGCAGTACTTC.

J is TRBJ2-1 and V is TRBV7-9; unclear D gene. The CDR3 extends over 16 amino acids. CDR1 and CDR2 (germline): SEHNR, FQNEAQ (reference sequence). V lost 1 base, J lost 0 bases, and 10 bases lay in between. CDR3 nucleotides: TGTGCCAGCAGCTTAGGCTCATCGGACTCCTACAATGAGCAGTTCTTC. Its protein product is CASSLGSSDSYNEQFF.

The chain combines TRBV19 with TRBJ1-1, with a possible D match to TRBD1 (5 bases). Germline CDR1 is LNHDA and CDR2 is SQIVND (reference sequence). The length of the CDR3 is 13 residues. Trimming pared 6 bases from V and 5 bases from J, leaving 13 bases between. CDR3 sequence: CASSMGLPTEAFF. In DNA, the CDR3 is TGTGCCAGTAGCATGGGGCTTCCTACTGAAGCTTTCTTT.

The chain couples TRBV11-2 to TRBJ2-7; 8 nucleotides align to TRBD2. The CDR3 covers 15 residues. V trimming: 5 bases; J trimming: 3 bases; junction bases outside the gene matches: 9. Germline values: CDR1 SGHAT, CDR2 FQNNGV. This CDR3 reads CASSPSGGAGYEQYF. The CDR3 DNA follows: TGTGCCAGCAGCCCCTCCGGGGGGGCGGGCTACGAGCAGTACTTC.

The rearrangement joins TRBV21-1 to TRBJ1-5. TRBV21-1 is labeled a pseudogene. This CDR3 comprises 15 residues. Here the CDR3 DNA reads TGTGCCAGCAGCCAGAAGGAGGGGAAGAATCAGCCCCAGCATTTT. It is translated as CASSQKEGKNQPQHF.

The chain employs TRBV6-1 and TRBJ2-2; TRBD1 agrees at 11 bases. Germline V gene lookup returns CDR1 MNHNS and CDR2 SASEGT. J was trimmed by 7 bases and V by 4 bases; bases with no gene match: 5. The length of the CDR3 is 15 residues. CDR3: CASSVGQGASGELFF. The CDR3 nucleotides are TGTGCCAGCAGTGTCGGACAGGGGGCTAGCGGGGAGCTGTTTTTT.

The chain links TRBV9 to TRBJ2-2; maybe TRBD1 (5 bases). V was cut by 0 bases and J by 5 bases, with 14 bases left in between. The germline V gene encodes CDR1 SGDLS and CDR2 YYNGEE. The CDR3 is 16 amino acids. The CDR3: CASSVGTGPATGELFF. CDR3 bases: TGTGCCAGCAGCGTAGGAACAGGCCCGGCGACCGGGGAGCTGTTTTTT. Combining the CDR3 with reference TRBV9 and TRBJ2-2 gives the whole variable domain DSGVTQTPKHLITATGQRVTLRCSPRSGDLSVYWYQQSLDQGLQFLIQYYNGEERAKGNILERFSAQQFPDLHSELNLSSLELGDSALYFCASSVGTGPATGELFFGEGSRLTVL.

The genes are TRBV10-1 and TRBJ2-3; D is possibly TRBD2 (5 bases). The ends were cut back, 2 bases at V and 9 bases at J, with 12 bases in the middle. Germline-derived CDR1 and CDR2 are WNHNN and SYGVQD (reference sequence). The CDR3 has 13 amino acids. CDR3 protein: CASSETPGSTQYF. Here the CDR3 DNA reads TGCGCCAGCAGTGAGACTCCGGGAAGCACGCAGTATTTT.

The rearrangement joins TRBV4-1 to TRBJ1-1, with a tentative D call TRBD1 (6 bases). CDR3 length: 18 residues. Germline V gene data show CDR1 as MGHRA and CDR2 as YSYEKL. The V end lost 1 base, the J end lost 1 base, and 19 bases lay between the germline ends. Written as DNA, the CDR3 is TGCGCCAGCAGCCAAGCCCCGTCGGACAGACTTTCGAACACTGAAGCTTTCTTT. Translation: CASSQAPSDRLSNTEAFF.